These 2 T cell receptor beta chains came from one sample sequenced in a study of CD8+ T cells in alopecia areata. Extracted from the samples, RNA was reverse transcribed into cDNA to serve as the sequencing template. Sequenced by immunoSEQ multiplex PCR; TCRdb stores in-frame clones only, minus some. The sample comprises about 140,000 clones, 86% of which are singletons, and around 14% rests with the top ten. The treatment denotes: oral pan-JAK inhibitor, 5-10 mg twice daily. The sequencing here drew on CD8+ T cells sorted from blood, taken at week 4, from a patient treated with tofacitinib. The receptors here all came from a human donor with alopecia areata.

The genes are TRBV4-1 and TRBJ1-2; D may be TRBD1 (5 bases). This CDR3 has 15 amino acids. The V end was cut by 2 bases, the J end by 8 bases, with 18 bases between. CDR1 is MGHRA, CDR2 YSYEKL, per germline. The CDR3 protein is CASSQFGAESIGYTF. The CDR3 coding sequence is TGCGCCAGCAGCCAATTCGGGGCAGAATCTATCGGCTACACCTTC.

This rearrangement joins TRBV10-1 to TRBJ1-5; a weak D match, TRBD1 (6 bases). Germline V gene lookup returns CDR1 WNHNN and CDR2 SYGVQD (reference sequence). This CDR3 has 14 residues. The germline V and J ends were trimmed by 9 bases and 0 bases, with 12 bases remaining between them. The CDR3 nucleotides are TGCGCCAGGACAAGGACAGATAGCAATCAGCCCCAGCATTTT. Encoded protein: CARTRTDSNQPQHF.